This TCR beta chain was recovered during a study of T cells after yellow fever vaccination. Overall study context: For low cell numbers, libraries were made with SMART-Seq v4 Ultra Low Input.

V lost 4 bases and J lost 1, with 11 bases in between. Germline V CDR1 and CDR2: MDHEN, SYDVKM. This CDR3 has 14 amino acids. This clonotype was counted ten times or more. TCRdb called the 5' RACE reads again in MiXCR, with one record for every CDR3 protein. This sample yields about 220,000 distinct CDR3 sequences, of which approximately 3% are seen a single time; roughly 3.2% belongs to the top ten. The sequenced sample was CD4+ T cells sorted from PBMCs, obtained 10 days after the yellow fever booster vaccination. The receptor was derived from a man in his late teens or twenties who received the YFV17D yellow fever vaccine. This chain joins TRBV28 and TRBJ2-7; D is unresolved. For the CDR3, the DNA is TGTGCCAGCAGTTCAGACTGGAGATCCTACGAGCAGTACTTC. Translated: CASSSDWRSYEQYF.